These 13 T cell receptor beta chains were sequenced from one sample in a study of CD8 T cells in Susac syndrome. Random hexamers primed reverse transcription of about 0.5 to 1 ug RNA. TCRdb passed the immunoSEQ multiplex PCR reads through MiXCR, listing each CDR3 protein once. The sample includes around 280,000 distinct CDR3 sequences, approximately 81% of them seen just once. Sequences were obtained from CD8+ T cells from PBMCs. These receptors all stem from a human donor with multiple sclerosis.

This sequence joins TRBV7-6 and TRBJ2-7; D is unresolved. Trimming shortened V by 4 bases and J by 3 bases, and 19 bases separated the two germline ends. This CDR3 region has 16 residues. The germline V gene encodes CDR1 SGHVS and CDR2 FNYEAQ. CDR3 nucleotides: TGTGCCAGCAGCTCCCACACAAGACTTACCCTCTACGAGCAGTACTTC. Amino acids: CASSSHTRLTLYEQYF.

This clonotype was detected only once. The chain couples TRBV3-1 to TRBJ2-7; no reliable D call. The CDR3 length is 16 residues. The V end was cut by 1 base, the J end by 6 bases, with 19 bases between. Germline values: CDR1 LGHDT, CDR2 YNNKEL (reference sequence). This CDR3 reads CASSQGAWPRKCEQYF. CDR3 in DNA: TGTGCCAGCAGCCAAGGCGCGTGGCCTAGAAAGTGCGAGCAGTACTTC.

This sequence joins TRBV27 and TRBJ1-1; maybe TRBD1 (5 bases). This CDR3 contains 15 residues. Germline V gene data show CDR1 as MNHEY and CDR2 as SMNVEV (reference sequence). Trimming took 5 bases from V and 5 from J, leaving 18 bases between them. The CDR3 sequence: CASSPQSGGRTEAFF. The CDR3 coding sequence is TGTGCCAGCAGTCCGCAATCCGGGGGGAGGACTGAAGCTTTCTTT.

This sequence joins TRBV7-9 and TRBJ2-1; tentative D call: TRBD2 (5 bases). The CDR3 has 14 residues. V dropped 1 base and J dropped 6 bases, with 10 bases sitting between them. Germline lookup yields CDR1 SEHNR and CDR2 FQNEAQ (reference sequence). The CDR3 sequence is CASSLVTSSNEQFF. In DNA, the CDR3 is TGTGCCAGCAGCTTAGTCACTAGTTCCAATGAGCAGTTCTTC.

V usage is TRBV20-1 and J usage is TRBJ2-1, with TRBD2 matching 15 bases. V was clipped by 0 bases and J by 3 bases; unmatched bases: 9. The CDR3 has 19 amino acids. Looked up from germline, CDR1 is DFQATT and CDR2 is SNEGSKA (reference sequence). This chain's CDR3 is CSARDQGLAGGHFYNEQFF. The CDR3 DNA reads TGCAGTGCTAGAGATCAGGGACTAGCGGGAGGACATTTCTACAATGAGCAGTTCTTC.

The genes are TRBV25-1 and TRBJ1-1; D is perhaps TRBD1 (5 bases). Germline assignment: CDR1 MGHDK and CDR2 SYGVNS. The CDR3 is made up of 15 amino acids. V was shortened by 0 bases and J by 4 bases, with 12 bases between the two germline ends. CDR3 in amino acids: CASSEYVGGGTEAFF. For the CDR3, the DNA is TGTGCCAGCAGTGAATATGTGGGTGGGGGCACTGAAGCTTTCTTT.

This clonotype was seen just once. The CDR3 is CASSVWANEQFF. DNA for the CDR3: TGTGCCAGCAGCGTCTGGGCCAATGAGCAGTTCTTC. The gene calls are TRBV7-9 and TRBJ2-1; D not certain. Germline loops: CDR1 SEHNR, CDR2 FQNEAQ (reference sequence). The CDR3 runs 12 residues. V shed 5 bases and J shed 6 bases, with 8 bases lying between them.

The chain joins TRBV6-5 to TRBJ1-1; tentative D call: TRBD1 (6 bases). CDR3 length equals 13 residues. Germline CDR1 MNHEY, CDR2 SVGAGI. Trimming took 0 bases from V and 5 from J, leaving 7 bases between them. Here the CDR3 reads CASSYSRGTEAFF. The CDR3 bases are TGTGCCAGCAGTTACTCGAGGGGGACTGAAGCTTTCTTT.

The gene calls are TRBV4-2 and TRBJ2-1; 11 bases map to TRBD2. This CDR3 has 18 amino acids. CDR1 is LGHNA, CDR2 YNFKEQ, per germline. The ends lost 0 bases at V and 7 bases at J; junction bases unmatched: 11. CDR3 sequence (DNA): TGTGCCAGCAGCCAAGAAGGCAAACTAGCGGGAGTTGGGAATGAGCAGTTCTTC. Translating gives CASSQEGKLAGVGNEQFF.

Concerning this clonotype itself: Germline and junction disagree at one end, which may indicate a read error. The V and J genes are TRBV6-1 and TRBJ1-1; 11 nucleotides line up with TRBD1. CDR1 MNHNS and CDR2 SASEGT come from the germline V gene. The CDR3 length is 16 residues. DNA for the CDR3: TGTGCCAGCAATGAACCTTGGACAGGGGGCATCACTGAAGCTTTCTTT. Protein: CASNEPWTGGITEAFF.

V gene TRBV19 combines with J gene TRBJ2-7; D is unresolved. The V gene lost 4 bases and the J gene lost 2 bases, with 9 bases spanning the gap. CDR3 size: 13 residues. Germline V lookup: CDR1 LNHDA, CDR2 SQIVND (reference sequence). The CDR3 region is CASSTGPPYEQYF. The CDR3 region has the DNA TGTGCCAGTAGTACGGGTCCTCCCTACGAGCAGTACTTC.

The chain links TRBV9 to TRBJ2-7, with a weak D call TRBD2 (6 bases). CDR1 SGDLS and CDR2 YYNGEE come from the germline V gene. V was trimmed by 0 bases and J by 3 bases, leaving 13 bases between them. This CDR3 comprises 15 residues. The CDR3 spells CASSVGDWGLYEQYF. As DNA, the CDR3 is TGTGCCAGCAGCGTAGGGGACTGGGGACTCTACGAGCAGTACTTC. Together with reference TRBV9 and TRBJ2-7, the CDR3 gives the full variable domain: DSGVTQTPKHLITATGQRVTLRCSPRSGDLSVYWYQQSLDQGLQFLIQYYNGEERAKGNILERFSAQQFPDLHSELNLSSLELGDSALYFCASSVGDWGLYEQYFGPGTRLTVT.

CDR3 protein: CSAEYRLADGNYNEQFF. The CDR3 DNA reads TGCAGTGCTGAATACCGCCTAGCGGATGGTAATTACAATGAGCAGTTCTTC. J is TRBJ2-1 and V is TRBV20-1; 7 positions agree with TRBD2. Trimming took 5 bases from V and 4 from J; bases not matched to a gene: 17. The CDR3 contains 17 residues. Germline V CDR1 and CDR2: DFQATT, SNEGSKA (reference sequence).